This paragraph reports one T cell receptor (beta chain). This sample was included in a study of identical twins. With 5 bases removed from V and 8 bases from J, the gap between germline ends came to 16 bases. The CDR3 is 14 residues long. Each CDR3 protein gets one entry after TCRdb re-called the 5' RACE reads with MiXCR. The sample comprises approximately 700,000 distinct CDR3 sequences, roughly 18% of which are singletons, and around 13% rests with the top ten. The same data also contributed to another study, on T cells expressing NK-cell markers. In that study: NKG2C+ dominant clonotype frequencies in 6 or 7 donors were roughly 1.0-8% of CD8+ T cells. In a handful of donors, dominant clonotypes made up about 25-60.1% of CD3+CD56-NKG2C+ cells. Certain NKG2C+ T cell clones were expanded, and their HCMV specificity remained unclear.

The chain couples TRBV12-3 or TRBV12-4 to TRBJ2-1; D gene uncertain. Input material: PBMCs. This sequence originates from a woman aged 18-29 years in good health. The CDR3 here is CASSPPVGFDEQFF. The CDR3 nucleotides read TGTGCCAGCAGTCCCCCTGTCGGTTTCGATGAGCAGTTCTTC.